Listed below are T cell receptor beta chains from one sample, sequenced in a study of liver allograft versus peripheral blood T cells. TCRdb fed the reads into MiXCR, producing one record per CDR3 protein. This sample has approximately 9,100 distinct CDR3 sequences, with approximately 15% found just once. These receptors originate from a human patient who had a liver transplant. The graft donor may have contributed some T cells. Both conserved end residues are part of each CDR3. D genes are given only for firm matches. Clone sizes are given selectively: once, few, many, or a class where the clone is expanded.

v_call	j_call	d_call	clone_size	cdr3_nt	cdr3_aa
TRBV20-1	TRBJ1-4	TRBD1	.	TGCAGTGCTAGCGGGACAGGGGTCGATGAAAAACTGTTTTTT	CSASGTGVDEKLFF
TRBV15	TRBJ2-1	TRBD2	many	TGTGCCACCAGCAGAGATGGGGCGGGGGGATTCTACAATGAGCAGTTCTTC	CATSRDGAGGFYNEQFF
TRBV12-3/TRBV12-4	TRBJ1-2	.	many	TGTGCCAGCGGCCCTCCTACAGGGACCTCTTCCTTCTATGGCTACACCTTC	CASGPPTGTSSFYGYTF
TRBV10-3	TRBJ2-7	.	medium-sized	TGTGCCATCAGTGAGTCCGGGCAGGGGTACGAGCAGTACTTC	CAISESGQGYEQYF
TRBV7-2	TRBJ2-4	.	many	TGTGCCAGCAGCTTAGGAGGGGAGGCCATTCAGTACTTC	CASSLGGEAIQYF
TRBV7-2	TRBJ1-5	.	.	TGTGCCAGCAGTTCCAGTGGGGACCAGCCCCAGCATTTT	CASSSSGDQPQHF
TRBV20-1	TRBJ1-3	.	medium-sized	TGCAGTGCTCCGACTAGGTTGGGAAACACCATATATTTT	CSAPTRLGNTIYF
TRBV6-1	TRBJ2-1	TRBD2	medium-sized	TGTGCCAGCAGTCCAGGGACTAGCGCAACTTACAATGAGCAGTTCTTC	CASSPGTSATYNEQFF
TRBV30	TRBJ2-2	TRBD2	many	TGTGCCTGGGCGGGACTAGCGGGAACCGGGGAGCTGTTTTTT	CAWAGLAGTGELFF
TRBV6-2/TRBV6-3	TRBJ1-5	TRBD1	medium-sized	TGTGCCAGCAGTTACCCCGGACAGGGGGATTGGCCCCAGCATTTT	CASSYPGQGDWPQHF
TRBV12-3/TRBV12-4	TRBJ1-4	.	.	TGTGCCAGCAGTTTTACCGCAACTAATGAAAAACTGTTTTTT	CASSFTATNEKLFF
TRBV18	TRBJ1-1	.	many	TGTGCCAGCTCTCCAACGGGGGCTCCCATGAACACTGAAGCTTTCTTT	CASSPTGAPMNTEAFF
TRBV27	TRBJ2-3	.	medium-sized	TGTGCCAGCAGTTTCCGGCCCTTGGACGGTTCTAGCACAGATACGCAGTATTTT	CASSFRPLDGSSTDTQYF
TRBV20-1	TRBJ1-3	.	.	TGCAGTGCTAGAGATTCACTGGATGGAAACACCATATATTTT	CSARDSLDGNTIYF
TRBV29-1	TRBJ2-3	.	medium-sized	TGCAGCGCCCTGGGGGGAGGCACAGATACGCAGTATTTT	CSALGGGTDTQYF
TRBV20-1	TRBJ2-7	TRBD2	.	TGCAGTGCCTACGGACTAGCGGGAGGGCTCTACGAGCAGTACTTC	CSAYGLAGGLYEQYF
TRBV28	TRBJ1-4	.	medium-sized	TGTGCCAGCACACGGGAAGGAGGGGTTTATGAAAAACTGTTTTTT	CASTREGGVYEKLFF
TRBV12-3/TRBV12-4	TRBJ1-5	TRBD1	few	TGTGCCAGCTCCGAACAGGGGGACAGCAATCAGCCCCAGCATTTT	CASSEQGDSNQPQHF
TRBV28	TRBJ2-5	.	.	TGTGCCAGCAACAGGGTTCAAGAGACCCAGTACTTC	CASNRVQETQYF
TRBV15	TRBJ1-6	.	medium-sized	TGTGCCACCAGCAGAGTCGGAGTAAGCCAATATAATTCACCCCTCCACTTT	CATSRVGVSQYNSPLHF
TRBV7-2	TRBJ2-2	.	few	TGTGCCTCGGGCCCGGCGTACACCGGGGAGCTGTTTTTT	CASGPAYTGELFF
TRBV20-1	TRBJ1-6	.	few	TGCAGTGCTAGAGATTCGGGGGCGGCCTATAATTCACCCCTCCACTTT	CSARDSGAAYNSPLHF